These 8 T cell receptor beta chains originate from one sample sequenced in a study of cytomegalovirus exposure and HLA in healthy donors. Primers included in the PCR were 60 Vbeta and 13 Jbeta primers. Assay: immunoSEQ multiplex PCR; the TCRdb copy retains only in-frame clones and omits some. The sample shows 150,000 to 200,000 clones, roughly 79% of them seen only once. Material for sequencing was PBMCs. The receptors shown here come from a man aged 40-49 years in good health and CMV-seropositive.

J is TRBJ2-3 and V is TRBV18; 12 positions agree with TRBD2. The CDR3 consists of 16 residues. CDR1 and CDR2 from the germline V gene are KGHSH and LQKENI. Unmatched junction bases numbered 5, after V lost 6 bases and J lost 1 base. The CDR3 loop is CASSLAGGPGTDTQYF. In DNA form, the CDR3 reads TGTGCCAGCTCCCTAGCGGGAGGGCCGGGCACAGATACGCAGTATTTT.

The gene calls are TRBV10-3 and TRBJ1-2; 10 nucleotides align to TRBD1. The V and J ends lost 0 bases and 4 bases, in that order; junction bases with no gene match: 2. Germline V CDR1 and CDR2: ENHRY, SYGVKD. The CDR3 runs to 15 residues. This CDR3 reads CAISESGDRGYGYTF. The CDR3 coding sequence is TGTGCCATCAGTGAGTCAGGGGACAGGGGCTATGGCTACACCTTC.

The V call is TRBV19, the J call TRBJ2-7; 7 bases match TRBD1. Germline V gene sequence: CDR1 LNHDA, CDR2 SQIVND (reference sequence). The CDR3 sequence is 15 residues long. The ends lost 4 bases at V and 7 bases at J; junction bases unmatched: 13. The CDR3 nucleotides are TGTGCCAGTAGTACCGGACAGGCCGTGGTGGGGGAGCAGTACTTC. It specifies CASSTGQAVVGEQYF.

This chain connects TRBV11-3 to TRBJ2-7, with D maybe TRBD1 (5 bases). Germline V gene lookup returns CDR1 SGHNT and CDR2 YENEEA. V shed 3 bases and J shed 1 base, with 10 bases lying between them. This CDR3 has 14 amino acids. The CDR3 DNA sequence: TGTGCCAGCAGCTTTCAGGGTATTTCCTACGAGCAGTACTTC. Its translation: CASSFQGISYEQYF. Filled out from reference TRBV11-3 and TRBJ2-7, the complete variable domain reads EAGVVQSPRYKIIEKKQPVAFWCNPISGHNTLYWYLQNLGQGPELLIRYENEEAVDDSQLPKDRFSAERLKGVDSTLKIQPAELGDSAVYLCASSFQGISYEQYFGPGTRLTVT.

This clone was observed once. The chain combines TRBV29-1 with TRBJ2-3, with D perhaps matching TRBD1 (5 bases). Deletions cut 6 bases from V and 1 base from J, with 17 bases between. The CDR3 is 15 amino acids. Germline V gives CDR1 SQVTM, CDR2 ANQGSEA. CDR3 protein: CSVLNGADRTDTQYF. The CDR3 DNA reads TGCAGCGTACTCAATGGGGCGGACCGCACAGATACGCAGTATTTT.

The V and J genes are TRBV6-1 and TRBJ1-4; no clear D gene. There are 13 residues in the CDR3. Trimming took off 6 bases at V and 7 bases at J, with 12 bases between the two ends. CDR1 and CDR2 (germline): MNHNS, SASEGT. CDR3 loop: CASSEKAGEKLFF. The CDR3 DNA reads TGTGCCAGCAGCGAGAAAGCGGGTGAAAAACTGTTTTTT.

The gene calls are TRBV5-1 and TRBJ2-7; 9 bases fit TRBD2. Germline lookup yields CDR1 SGHRS and CDR2 YFSETQ. J lost 6 bases, V lost 0 bases, and 4 bases had no gene match. The CDR3 consists of 14 residues. CDR3 sequence reads: CASSLGLAVREQYF. Here the CDR3 DNA reads TGCGCCAGCAGCTTGGGACTAGCGGTACGCGAGCAGTACTTC.

The chain links TRBV13 to TRBJ1-1, with TRBD1 identical over 7 bases. Germline V lookup: CDR1 PRHDT, CDR2 FYEKMQ (reference sequence). The CDR3 totals 16 residues. V shed 1 base and J 6 bases; nucleotides not matched to a gene: 11. The chain's CDR3 is CASSLEGARRSAEAFF. The DNA of the CDR3 is TGTGCCAGCAGCTTAGAGGGGGCGAGGAGGAGCGCTGAAGCTTTCTTT.